This T cell receptor (beta chain) was obtained from a study of Tregs in tolerant kidney transplant recipients. General study results and limits: The most relevant donor-specific Treg TCRbeta repertoire apparently came from expansion with activated donor B cells. No direct test of biological reproducibility was done here.

Assay: immunoSEQ multiplex PCR; the TCRdb copy retains only in-frame clones and omits some. The data contain some 88,000 clones, around 90% of them singletons. Unstimulated Tregs (CD4+CD25+CD127-) and CD4+CD25- non-Tregs were sorted from PBMCs. The V end lost 4 bases, the J end lost 3 bases, and 11 bases lay between the germline ends. The CDR3 runs to 13 residues. In germline, CDR1 is SGDLS, CDR2 YYNGEE. Remarks on this clone: Its antigen is still unknown.

The origin of this receptor is a human donor in good health. The source material was CD8+ T cells from blood. J is TRBJ2-7 and V is TRBV9, with D perhaps being TRBD1 or TRBD2 (5 bases each). CDR3 loop: CASSSRDGYEQYF. CDR3 in DNA: TGTGCCAGCAGCTCCCGGGACGGCTACGAGCAGTACTTC. Filled out from reference TRBV9 and TRBJ2-7, the complete variable domain reads DSGVTQTPKHLITATGQRVTLRCSPRSGDLSVYWYQQSLDQGLQFLIQYYNGEERAKGNILERFSAQQFPDLHSELNLSSLELGDSALYFCASSSRDGYEQYFGPGTRLTVT.